The sequence of this T cell receptor beta chain was determined in a study of cytomegalovirus exposure and HLA in healthy donors. There are 17 residues in the CDR3. V lost 5 bases and J 4 bases, leaving 22 bases between the germline ends. Germline-derived CDR1 and CDR2 are SGHTA and FQGTGA. Clones were sequenced by immunoSEQ multiplex PCR, and TCRdb holds only the in-frame ones, with some missing. The sample lists 150,000 to 200,000 clones, roughly 84% occurring once. Sequencing input: PBMCs. This receptor was taken from a man between 18 and 35 years old in good health and CMV-seropositive. The chain joins TRBV7-3 to TRBJ2-3; TRBD2 is a possible D gene (6 bases). The CDR3 is CASSRHTGTLLPDTQYF. CDR3 DNA sequence: TGTGCCAGCAGCCGACACACCGGGACTCTTCTCCCAGATACGCAGTATTTT.